The T cell receptor (beta chain) under discussion was sequenced for a study of blood T cell repertoires in COVID-19. CDR3 size: 13 residues. Germline CDR1 and CDR2: GTSNPN and SVGIG (reference sequence). V lost 0 bases and J 10 bases, leaving 10 bases between the germline ends. Sequencing used immunoSEQ multiplex PCR; TCRdb keeps in-frame clones, though not all of them. The sample contains about 95,000 clones, 80% to 90% of which appear only once. Material for sequencing was peripheral blood. This receptor was taken from a man older than 75 with COVID-19, enrolled during active disease. V gene TRBV30 combines with J gene TRBJ1-6; possibly TRBD1 for D (5 bases). The CDR3 bases are TGTGCCTGGAGTGTGGCAGGGCGATCACCCCTCCACTTT. This sequence encodes CAWSVAGRSPLHF. Based on the CDR3 plus reference TRBV30 and TRBJ1-6, the full variable domain is SQTIHQWPATLVQPVGSPLSLECTVEGTSNPNLYWYRQAAGRGLQLLFYSVGIGQISSEVPQNLSASRPQDRQFILSSKKLLLSDSGFYLCAWSVAGRSPLHFGNGTRLTVT.